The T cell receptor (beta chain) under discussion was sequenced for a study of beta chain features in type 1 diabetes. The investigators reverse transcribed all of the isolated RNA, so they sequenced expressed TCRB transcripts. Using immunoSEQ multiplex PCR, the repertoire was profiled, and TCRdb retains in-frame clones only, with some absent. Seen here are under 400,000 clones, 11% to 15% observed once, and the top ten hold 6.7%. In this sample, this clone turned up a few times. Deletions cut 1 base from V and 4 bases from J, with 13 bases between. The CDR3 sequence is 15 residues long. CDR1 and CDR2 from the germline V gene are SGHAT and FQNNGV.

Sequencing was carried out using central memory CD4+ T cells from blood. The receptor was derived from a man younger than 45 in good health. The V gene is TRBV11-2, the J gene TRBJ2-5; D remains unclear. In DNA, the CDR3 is TGTGCCAGCAGCTTAGTAGATAACGGCCTAGAGACCCAGTACTTC. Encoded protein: CASSLVDNGLETQYF.